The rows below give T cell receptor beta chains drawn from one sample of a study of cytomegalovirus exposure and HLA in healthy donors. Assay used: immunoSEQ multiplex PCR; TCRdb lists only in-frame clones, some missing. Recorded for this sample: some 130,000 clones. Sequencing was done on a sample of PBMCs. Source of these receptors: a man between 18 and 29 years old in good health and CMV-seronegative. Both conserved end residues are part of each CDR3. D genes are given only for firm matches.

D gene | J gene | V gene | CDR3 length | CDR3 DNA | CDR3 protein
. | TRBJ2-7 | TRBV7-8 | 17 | TGTGCCAGCAGCTTAGGGCCGAGGAGGGCGAGCTCCTACGAGCAGTACTTC | CASSLGPRRASSYEQYF
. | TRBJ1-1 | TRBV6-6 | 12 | TGTGCCAGCAGTCACACTCAGGGTGAAGCTTTCTTT | CASSHTQGEAFF
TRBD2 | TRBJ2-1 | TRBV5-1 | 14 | TGCGCCAGCAGCCGCGGGGGGCGGGCGGATGAGCAGTTCTTC | CASSRGGRADEQFF
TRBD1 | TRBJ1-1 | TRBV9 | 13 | TGTGCCAGCAGCCCCGACAGGGGGGGAAAAGCTTTCTTT | CASSPDRGGKAFF
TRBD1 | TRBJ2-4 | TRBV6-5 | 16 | TGTGCCAGCAGTTACTCGGACAGGGCAGCCAAAAACATTCAGTACTTC | CASSYSDRAAKNIQYF
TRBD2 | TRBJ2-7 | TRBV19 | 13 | TGTGCCTCTACCGTCGGGGGGGGTTACGAGCAGTACTTC | CASTVGGGYEQYF
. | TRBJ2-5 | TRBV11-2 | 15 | TGTGCCAGCAGCTTAGAATCCGGACAGTCGGAGACCCAGTACTTC | CASSLESGQSETQYF
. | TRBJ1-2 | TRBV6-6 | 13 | TGTGCCAGCAGTTACCCGTCTAACTATGGCTACACCTTC | CASSYPSNYGYTF
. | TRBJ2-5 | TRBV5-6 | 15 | TGTGCCAGCAGCTTCCGACTCAGACTCCAAGAGACCCAGTACTTC | CASSFRLRLQETQYF
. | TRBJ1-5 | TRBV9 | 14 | TGTGCCAGCAGCGGAGGTTATAGCAATCAGCCCCAGCATTTT | CASSGGYSNQPQHF
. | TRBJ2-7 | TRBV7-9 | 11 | TGTGCCAGCAGCCTTACCTACGAGCAGTACTTC | CASSLTYEQYF
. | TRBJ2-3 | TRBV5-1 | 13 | TGCGCCAGCAGACAGGGTAGCACAGATACGCAGTATTTT | CASRQGSTDTQYF
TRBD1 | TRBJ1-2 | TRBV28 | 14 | TGTGCCAGCAGATTTCCACAGGGGACAGGGGGCTACACCTTC | CASRFPQGTGGYTF
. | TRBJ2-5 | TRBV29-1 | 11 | TGCAGCGTAGGAGTGCAAGAGACCCAGTACTTC | CSVGVQETQYF
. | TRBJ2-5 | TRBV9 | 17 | TGTGCCAGCAGCGTAGGGGGGGTTGTGACCCGTGGGGAGACCCAGTACTTC | CASSVGGVVTRGETQYF
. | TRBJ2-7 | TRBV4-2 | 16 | TGTGCCAGCAGGGGGACAAGTCATACGTCGTCCTACGAGCAGTACTTC | CASRGTSHTSSYEQYF
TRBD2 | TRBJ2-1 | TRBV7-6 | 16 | TGTGCCAGCAGCCTCCGGACTAGCGGCCCCTACAATGAGCAGTTCTTC | CASSLRTSGPYNEQFF
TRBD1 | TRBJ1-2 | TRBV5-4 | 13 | TGTGCCAGCACCTGGACAGGGGCGGGCGGCTACACCTTC | CASTWTGAGGYTF
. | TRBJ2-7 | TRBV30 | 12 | TGTGCCTGGAGGCCAGGGAGGTACGAGCAGTACTTC | CAWRPGRYEQYF
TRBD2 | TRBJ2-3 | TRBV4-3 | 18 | TGCGCCAGCAGCCAAGAGGAGCTAGCGGCGCCCCCGGCAGATACGCAGTATTTT | CASSQEELAAPPADTQYF
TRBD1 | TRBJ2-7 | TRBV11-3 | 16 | TGTGCCAGCAGCTTAGGGCCGGGACAGGGGTCCTACGAGCAGTACTTC | CASSLGPGQGSYEQYF
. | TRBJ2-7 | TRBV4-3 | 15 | TGCGCCAGCAGCCAAGGACGAACAGGTGCCTACGAGCAGTACTTC | CASSQGRTGAYEQYF
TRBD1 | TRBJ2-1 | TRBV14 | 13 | TGTGCCAGCAGCCAAGGTACAGGGGTTGAGCAGTTCTTC | CASSQGTGVEQFF
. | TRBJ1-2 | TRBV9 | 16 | TGTGCCAGCAGCGTAGCTATGTCCAGGGGTGCGGGTGGCTACACCTTC | CASSVAMSRGAGGYTF
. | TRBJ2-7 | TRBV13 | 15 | TGTGCCAGCACCCTCATGGGGGCTAGCGGATACGAGCAGTACTTC | CASTLMGASGYEQYF
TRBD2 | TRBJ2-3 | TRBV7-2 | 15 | TGTGCCAGCAGCCCTCGGGGGGATATCAAAGATACGCAGTATTTT | CASSPRGDIKDTQYF
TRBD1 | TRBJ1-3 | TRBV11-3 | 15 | TGTGCCAGCAGCTTTAACAGGGGCCCTGGAAACACCATATATTTT | CASSFNRGPGNTIYF